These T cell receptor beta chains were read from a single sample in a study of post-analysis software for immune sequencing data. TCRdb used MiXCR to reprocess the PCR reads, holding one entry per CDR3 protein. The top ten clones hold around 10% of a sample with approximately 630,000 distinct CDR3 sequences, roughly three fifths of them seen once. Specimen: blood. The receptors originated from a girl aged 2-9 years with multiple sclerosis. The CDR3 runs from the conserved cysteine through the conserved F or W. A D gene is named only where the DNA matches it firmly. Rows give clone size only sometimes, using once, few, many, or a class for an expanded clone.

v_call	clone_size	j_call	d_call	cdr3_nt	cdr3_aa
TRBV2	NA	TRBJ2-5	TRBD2	TGTGCCAGCCTGAGCGGGGAGCCCCAAGAGACCCAGTACTTC	CASLSGEPQETQYF
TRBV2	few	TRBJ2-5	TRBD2	TGTGCCAGCAGTGAAGTGGGACTACAAGAGACCCAGTACTTC	CASSEVGLQETQYF
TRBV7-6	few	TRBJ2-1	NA	TGTGCCAGCAGCTTAGGAGGTGGCCTATATGAGCAGTTCTTC	CASSLGGGLYEQFF
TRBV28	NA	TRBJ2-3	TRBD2	TGTGCCAGCAGTCCCTACCAGACTAGCGGGCGGAAAGATACGCAGTATTTT	CASSPYQTSGRKDTQYF
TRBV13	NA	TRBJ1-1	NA	TGTGCCAGCAGCTCAACGGGGGCGAGCACTGAAGCTTTCTTT	CASSSTGASTEAFF
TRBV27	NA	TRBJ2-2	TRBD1	TGTGCCAGCAGTCCTCGAACAGGGGTTTCGTCGAACACCGGGGAGCTGTTTTTT	CASSPRTGVSSNTGELFF
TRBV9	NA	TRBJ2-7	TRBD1	TGTGCCAGCAGCGTAGAAACAGGGGGCTCGGGAGAGCAGTACTTC	CASSVETGGSGEQYF
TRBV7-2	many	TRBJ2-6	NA	TGTGCCAGCTCGTTGGACTCTGGGGCCAACGTCCTGACTTTC	CASSLDSGANVLTF
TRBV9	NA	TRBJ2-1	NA	TGTGCCAGCAGCGTAGAGGGCGGGTACAATGAGCAGTTCTTC	CASSVEGGYNEQFF
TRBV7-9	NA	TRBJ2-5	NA	TGTGCCAGCACCCCCGATCTTGAAGAGACCCAGTACTTC	CASTPDLEETQYF
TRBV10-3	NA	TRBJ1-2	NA	TGTGCCATCAGTGACGGTGGGGACTATGGCTACACCTTC	CAISDGGDYGYTF
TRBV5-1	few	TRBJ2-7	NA	TGCGCCAGCAGCTCGACGGATGGGGGAGAGCAGTACTTC	CASSSTDGGEQYF
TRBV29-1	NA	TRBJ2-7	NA	TGCAGCGCAGTTCGGGGACAACGCGAGCAGTACTTC	CSAVRGQREQYF
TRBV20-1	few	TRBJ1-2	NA	TGCAGTGCTAGGGAGGGGGTAACGGGGGCTAACTATGGCTACACCTTC	CSAREGVTGANYGYTF
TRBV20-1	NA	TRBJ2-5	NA	TGCAGTGCTAGAGAAAGGGGCCAAGAGACCCAGTACTTC	CSARERGQETQYF
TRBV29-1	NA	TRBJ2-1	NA	TGCAGCGTTGAGGAGCGCTTGAATGAGCAGTTCTTC	CSVEERLNEQFF
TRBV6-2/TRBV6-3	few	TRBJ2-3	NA	TGTGCCAGCAGTTACTTCGAGGAGGGCACAGATACGCAGTATTTT	CASSYFEEGTDTQYF
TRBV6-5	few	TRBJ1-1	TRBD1	TGTGCCAGCAGGTCACAGGGGGCTAACACTGAAGCTTTCTTT	CASRSQGANTEAFF
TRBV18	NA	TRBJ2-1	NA	TGTGCCAGCTCACCACTGTCCGGACCATACAATGAGCAGTTCTTC	CASSPLSGPYNEQFF
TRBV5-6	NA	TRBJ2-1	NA	TGTGCCAGCAGCCTGGCTGCTCAACTGATTTACAATGAGCAGTTCTTC	CASSLAAQLIYNEQFF
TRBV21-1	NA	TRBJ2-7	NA	TGTGCCAGCAGCAAAGGGAGGGGCTTATCCTACGAGCAGTACTTC	CASSKGRGLSYEQYF
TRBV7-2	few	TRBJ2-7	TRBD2	TGTGCCAGCAGCTTGACTAGCGGCGAGCAGTACTTC	CASSLTSGEQYF
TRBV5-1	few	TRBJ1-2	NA	TGCGCCAGCAGCGAGGGAGTACAGAGCTATGGCTACACCTTC	CASSEGVQSYGYTF
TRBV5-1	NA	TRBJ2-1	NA	TGCGCCAGCAGCCAGGGGCTAGCGGAGAACGGGCAGTTCTTC	CASSQGLAENGQFF
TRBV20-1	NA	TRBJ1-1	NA	TGCAGTGCTAGAGGACCCGGAGGCCATGAAGCTTTCTTT	CSARGPGGHEAFF
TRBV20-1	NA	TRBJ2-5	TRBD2	TGCAGTGCTACCCAAAGCGGGGGGCAAGAGACCCAGTACTTC	CSATQSGGQETQYF
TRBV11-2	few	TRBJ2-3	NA	TGTGCCAGCAGCTTAGCTATTTTTCGCACAGATACGCAGTATTTT	CASSLAIFRTDTQYF
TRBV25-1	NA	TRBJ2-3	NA	TGTGCCAGCAGTGACCCCCTACAGGGGAGGGCAGATACGCAGTATTTT	CASSDPLQGRADTQYF
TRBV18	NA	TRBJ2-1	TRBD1	TGTGCCAGCTCACCGGGGACAGCCGACAATGAGCAGTTCTTC	CASSPGTADNEQFF
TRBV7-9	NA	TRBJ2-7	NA	TGTGCCAGCAGCCCCAAGAACGATGGGGAGCAGTACTTC	CASSPKNDGEQYF
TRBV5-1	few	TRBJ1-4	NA	TGCGCCAGCAGCTTGGCAGCCGGTCTCCAGGTGAAACTGTTTTTT	CASSLAAGLQVKLFF
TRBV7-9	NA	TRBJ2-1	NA	TGTGCCAGCAGCTTAGTTCAGACCCTCTACAATGAGCAGTTCTTC	CASSLVQTLYNEQFF
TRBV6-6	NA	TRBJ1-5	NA	TGTGCCAGCAGTTACTCGGGGGACGGAAACAATCAGCCCCAGCATTTT	CASSYSGDGNNQPQHF
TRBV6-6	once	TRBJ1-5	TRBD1	TGTGCCAGCAGGGGTGACAGGGAAGAGGATAATCAGCCCCAGCATTTT	CASRGDREEDNQPQHF
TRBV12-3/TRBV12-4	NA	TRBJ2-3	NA	TGTGCCAGCAGAGTTGCAGCCACAGATACGCAGTATTTT	CASRVAATDTQYF
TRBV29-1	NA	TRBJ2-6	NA	TGCAGCGTGGTAGACCCTCCCGGGGCCAACGTCCTGACTTTC	CSVVDPPGANVLTF
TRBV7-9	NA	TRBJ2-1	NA	TGTGCCAGCAGCTTAGGCCACTCCTACAATGAGCAGTTCTTC	CASSLGHSYNEQFF
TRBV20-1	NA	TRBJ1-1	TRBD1	TGCAGTGCTAGATCTACAGGGGGCGCGGCTGAAGCTTTCTTT	CSARSTGGAAEAFF
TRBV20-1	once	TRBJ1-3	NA	TGCAGTGCTAGAGCCAGGGTCGGAAACACCATATATTTT	CSARARVGNTIYF
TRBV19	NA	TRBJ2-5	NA	TGTGCCAGTAGCATCTACCAGGGGCAAGAGACCCAGTACTTC	CASSIYQGQETQYF
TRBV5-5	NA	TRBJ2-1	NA	TGTGCCAGCAGCCAGAGTACCGCCTCCTACAATGAGCAGTTCTTC	CASSQSTASYNEQFF
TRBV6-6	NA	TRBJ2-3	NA	TGTGCCAGCAGTTACTCGAGAGCCCACACAGATACGCAGTATTTT	CASSYSRAHTDTQYF